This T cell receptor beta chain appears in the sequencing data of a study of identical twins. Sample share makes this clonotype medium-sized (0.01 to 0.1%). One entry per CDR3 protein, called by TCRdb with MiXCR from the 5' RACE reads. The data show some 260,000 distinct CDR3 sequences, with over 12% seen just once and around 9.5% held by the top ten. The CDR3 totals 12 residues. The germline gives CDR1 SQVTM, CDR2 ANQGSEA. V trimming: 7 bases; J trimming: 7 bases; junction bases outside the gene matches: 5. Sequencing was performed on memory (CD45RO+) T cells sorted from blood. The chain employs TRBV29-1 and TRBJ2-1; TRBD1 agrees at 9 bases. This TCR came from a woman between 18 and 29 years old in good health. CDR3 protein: CSGHRGQNEQFF. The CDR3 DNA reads TGCAGCGGACACAGGGGGCAAAATGAGCAGTTCTTC.